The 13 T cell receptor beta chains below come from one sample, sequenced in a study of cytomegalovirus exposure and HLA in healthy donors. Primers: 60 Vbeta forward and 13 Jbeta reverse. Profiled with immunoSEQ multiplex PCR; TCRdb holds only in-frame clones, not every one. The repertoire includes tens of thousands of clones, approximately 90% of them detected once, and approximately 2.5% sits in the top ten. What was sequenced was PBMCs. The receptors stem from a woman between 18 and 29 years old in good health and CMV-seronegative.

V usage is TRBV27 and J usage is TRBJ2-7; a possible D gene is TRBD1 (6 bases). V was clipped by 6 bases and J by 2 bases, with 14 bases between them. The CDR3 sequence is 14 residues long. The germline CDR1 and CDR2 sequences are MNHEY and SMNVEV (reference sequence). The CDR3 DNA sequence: TGTGCCAGCAGGCCAGGGGTGGACGCCTACGAGCAGTACTTC. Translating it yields CASRPGVDAYEQYF.

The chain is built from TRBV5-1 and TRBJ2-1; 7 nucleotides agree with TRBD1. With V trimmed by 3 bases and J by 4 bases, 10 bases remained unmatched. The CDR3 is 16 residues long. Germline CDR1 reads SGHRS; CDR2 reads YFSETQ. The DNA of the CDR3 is TGCGCCAGCAGCTCATCAGGGGGTTTATCGTACAATGAGCAGTTCTTC. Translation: CASSSSGGLSYNEQFF.

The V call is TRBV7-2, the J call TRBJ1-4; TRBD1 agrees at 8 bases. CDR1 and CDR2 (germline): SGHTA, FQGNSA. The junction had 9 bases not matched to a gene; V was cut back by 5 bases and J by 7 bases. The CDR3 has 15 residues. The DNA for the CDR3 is TGTGCCAGCAGCCCCACAGGGGGAGGGAGTGAAAAACTGTTTTTT. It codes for CASSPTGGGSEKLFF.

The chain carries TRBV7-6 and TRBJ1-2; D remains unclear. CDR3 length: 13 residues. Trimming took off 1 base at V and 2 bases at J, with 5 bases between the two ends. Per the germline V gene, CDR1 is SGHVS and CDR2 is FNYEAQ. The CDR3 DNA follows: TGTGCCAGCAGCTTAGGAGGGAACTATGGCTACACCTTC. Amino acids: CASSLGGNYGYTF.

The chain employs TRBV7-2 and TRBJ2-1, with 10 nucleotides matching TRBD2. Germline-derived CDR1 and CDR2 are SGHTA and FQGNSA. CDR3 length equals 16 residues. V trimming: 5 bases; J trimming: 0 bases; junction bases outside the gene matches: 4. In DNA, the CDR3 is TGTGCCAGCAGCCCTAGCGGGAGAGTCTCCTACAATGAGCAGTTCTTC. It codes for CASSPSGRVSYNEQFF.

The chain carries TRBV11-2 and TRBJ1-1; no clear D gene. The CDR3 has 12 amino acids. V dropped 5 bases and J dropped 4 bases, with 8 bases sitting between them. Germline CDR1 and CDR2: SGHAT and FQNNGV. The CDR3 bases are TGTGCCAGCAGCCCCCACGGCACTGAAGCTTTCTTT. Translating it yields CASSPHGTEAFF. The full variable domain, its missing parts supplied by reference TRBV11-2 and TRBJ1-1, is EAGVAQSPRYKIIEKRQSVAFWCNPISGHATLYWYQQILGQGPKLLIQFQNNGVVDDSQLPKDRFSAERLKGVDSTLKIQPAKLEDSAVYLCASSPHGTEAFFGQGTRLTVV.

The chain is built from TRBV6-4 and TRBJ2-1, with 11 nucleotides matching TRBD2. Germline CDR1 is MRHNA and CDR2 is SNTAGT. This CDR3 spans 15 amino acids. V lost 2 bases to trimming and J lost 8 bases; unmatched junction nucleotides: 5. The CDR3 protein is CASSDGLAGVYEQFF. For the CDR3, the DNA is TGTGCCAGCAGTGACGGACTAGCGGGTGTCTATGAGCAGTTCTTC.

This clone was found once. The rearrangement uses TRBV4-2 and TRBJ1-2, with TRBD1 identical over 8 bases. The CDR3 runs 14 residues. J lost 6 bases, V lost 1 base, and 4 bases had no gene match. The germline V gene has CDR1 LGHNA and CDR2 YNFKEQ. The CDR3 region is CASSQADRVDGYTF. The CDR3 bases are TGTGCCAGCAGCCAAGCGGACAGGGTTGATGGCTACACCTTC.

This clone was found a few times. CDR3: CASSSRREGGETQYF. The CDR3 nucleotides read TGTGCCAGCAGCTCGAGGAGGGAAGGCGGAGAGACCCAGTACTTC. The rearrangement links TRBV7-8 to TRBJ2-5; D is perhaps TRBD2 (6 bases). CDR1 is SGHVS, CDR2 FQNEAQ, per germline. The CDR3 is made up of 15 amino acids. V was cut by 4 bases and J by 4 bases, with 16 bases left in between.

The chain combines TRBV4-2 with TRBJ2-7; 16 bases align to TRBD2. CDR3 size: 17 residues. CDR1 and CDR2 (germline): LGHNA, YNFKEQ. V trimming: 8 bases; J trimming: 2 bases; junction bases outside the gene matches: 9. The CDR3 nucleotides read TGTGCCAGCGGGGGACTAGCGGGAGGGCAACCAACCTACGAGCAGTACTTC. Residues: CASGGLAGGQPTYEQYF.

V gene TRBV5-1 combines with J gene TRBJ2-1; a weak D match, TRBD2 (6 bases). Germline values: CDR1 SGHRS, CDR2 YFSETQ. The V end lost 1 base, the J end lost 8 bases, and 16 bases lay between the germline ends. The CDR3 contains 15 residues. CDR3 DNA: TGCGCCAGCAGCTTGTCGGGAGAAGCGACTGATGAGCAGTTCTTC. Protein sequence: CASSLSGEATDEQFF.

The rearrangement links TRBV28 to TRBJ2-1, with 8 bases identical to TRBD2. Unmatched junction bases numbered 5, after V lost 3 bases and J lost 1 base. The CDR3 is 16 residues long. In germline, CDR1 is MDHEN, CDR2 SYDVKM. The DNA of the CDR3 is TGTGCCAGCAGTTTCGGACCTAGCGGGTCCTACAATGAGCAGTTCTTC. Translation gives CASSFGPSGSYNEQFF.

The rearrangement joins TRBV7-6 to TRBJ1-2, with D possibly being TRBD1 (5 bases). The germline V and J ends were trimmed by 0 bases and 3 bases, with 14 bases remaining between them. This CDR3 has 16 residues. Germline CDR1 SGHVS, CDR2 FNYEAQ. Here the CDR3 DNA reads TGTGCCAGCAGCTTAGCTCCCGACAGCTTTGACTATGGCTACACCTTC. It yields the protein CASSLAPDSFDYGYTF.